Listed below are T cell receptor beta chains from one sample, sequenced in a study of regulatory T cells in long-lasting Graves disease. TCRdb recomputed calls from the multiplex PCR reads with MiXCR, one row per CDR3 protein. The top ten hold approximately 15% of the sample, which has more than 350,000 distinct CDR3 sequences, around 14% seen once. The sample also formed part of further work on T cells in Graves' hyperthyroidism and ophthalmopathy.

Sequencing was performed on peripheral blood mononuclear cells (PBMCs), taken at new diagnosis, from a patient treated with antithyroid drugs. These receptors came from a woman aged 30 to 39 with Graves disease. Both conserved end residues are part of each CDR3. The order of the fields is D gene, V gene, clone size, J gene, CDR3 protein, CDR3 DNA. A D gene is named only where the DNA matches it firmly. Expanded clones are given a class, and other clones once, few, many or no size at all.

D: -; V: TRBV7-2; size: many; J: TRBJ1-5; CDR3: CATGPYSQPQHF; DNA: TGTGCCACAGGACCCTACTCTCAGCCCCAGCATTTT
D: -; V: TRBV19; size: many; J: TRBJ2-7; CDR3: CASSMSGSYEQYF; DNA: TGTGCCAGTAGTATGAGCGGTTCCTACGAGCAGTACTTC
D: TRBD1; V: TRBV7-3; size: -; J: TRBJ1-1; CDR3: CASSDRGRGNTEAFF; DNA: TGTGCCAGCAGCGACAGGGGGCGGGGGAACACTGAAGCTTTCTTT
D: -; V: TRBV28; size: many; J: TRBJ1-2; CDR3: CATATRGPFLNYGYTF; DNA: TGTGCCACAGCTACCCGGGGGCCATTTTTAAACTATGGCTACACCTTC
D: TRBD2; V: TRBV20-1; size: many; J: TRBJ2-1; CDR3: CSPTSGRPNEQFF; DNA: TGCAGTCCAACTAGCGGGAGACCGAATGAGCAGTTCTTC
D: -; V: TRBV5-1; size: many; J: TRBJ2-7; CDR3: CASSYDRYEQYF; DNA: TGCGCCAGCAGCTACGACAGATACGAGCAGTACTTC
D: TRBD2; V: TRBV29-1; size: -; J: TRBJ2-4; CDR3: CSVRAGGPGNIQYF; DNA: TGCAGCGTTAGGGCGGGAGGGCCCGGAAACATTCAGTACTTC
D: TRBD1; V: TRBV9; size: few; J: TRBJ1-4; CDR3: CASSVAGQGAKKGKLFF; DNA: TGTGCCAGCAGCGTAGCGGGACAGGGGGCGAAGAAGGGAAAACTGTTTTTT
D: -; V: TRBV20-1; size: -; J: TRBJ1-1; CDR3: CSARPPQGRAEAFF; DNA: TGCAGTGCTAGACCCCCCCAGGGGAGGGCTGAAGCTTTCTTT
D: TRBD2; V: TRBV19; size: many; J: TRBJ2-7; CDR3: CASSIDTSGSFPYEQYF; DNA: TGTGCCAGTAGTATCGATACTAGCGGGAGTTTCCCCTACGAGCAGTACTTC
D: -; V: TRBV19; size: few; J: TRBJ2-5; CDR3: CASSTRDRTQETQYF; DNA: TGTGCCAGTAGTACGCGGGACAGAACCCAAGAGACCCAGTACTTC
D: TRBD2; V: TRBV5-1; size: many; J: TRBJ2-3; CDR3: CASSLVPAGVRDTQYF; DNA: TGTGCCAGCAGCTTAGTGCCAGCGGGAGTACGAGATACGCAGTATTTT
D: -; V: TRBV3-1; size: many; J: TRBJ1-2; CDR3: CASSQSPVGYTF; DNA: TGTGCCAGCAGCCAATCCCCGGTAGGCTACACCTTC
D: -; V: TRBV27; size: many; J: TRBJ2-1; CDR3: CASSFGQSVSNEQFF; DNA: TGTGCCAGCAGTTTTGGGCAGTCTGTGTCCAATGAGCAGTTCTTC
D: TRBD1; V: TRBV6-5; size: many; J: TRBJ2-7; CDR3: CASSSGTGLGKQYF; DNA: TGTGCCAGCAGTTCCGGGACAGGGCTGGGGAAGCAGTACTTC
D: TRBD1; V: TRBV3-1; size: many; J: TRBJ1-3; CDR3: CASSHERTGTGNTIYF; DNA: TGTGCCAGCAGCCATGAAAGGACAGGCACTGGAAACACCATATATTTT
D: -; V: TRBV6-9; size: many; J: TRBJ1-1; CDR3: CASSYLATDQIGTEAFF; DNA: TGTGCCAGCAGCTATCTCGCGACAGATCAAATTGGCACTGAAGCTTTCTTT
D: TRBD1; V: TRBV7-9; size: many; J: TRBJ2-3; CDR3: CASSSGQGPEDTQYF; DNA: TGTGCCAGCAGCTCCGGACAGGGCCCCGAGGATACGCAGTATTTT
D: -; V: TRBV11-1; size: -; J: TRBJ2-3; CDR3: CASSLTESSTDTQYF; DNA: TGTGCCAGCAGCTTGACAGAGTCTAGCACAGATACGCAGTATTTT
D: -; V: TRBV5-1; size: -; J: TRBJ2-7; CDR3: CASSTGSHTRSYEQYF; DNA: TGCGCCAGCAGCACGGGTTCGCACACCCGCTCCTACGAGCAGTACTTC
D: -; V: TRBV29-1; size: -; J: TRBJ2-1; CDR3: CSVFGEPDNEQFF; DNA: TGCAGCGTTTTCGGGGAGCCGGACAATGAGCAGTTCTTC
D: -; V: TRBV28; size: -; J: TRBJ1-3; CDR3: CASSFYGFGNTIYF; DNA: TGTGCCAGCAGTTTTTATGGCTTTGGAAACACCATATATTTT
D: TRBD2; V: TRBV5-1; size: many; J: TRBJ2-1; CDR3: CASSADPGTSAYNEQFF; DNA: TGCGCCAGCAGCGCCGATCCCGGGACTAGCGCGTACAATGAGCAGTTCTTC
D: TRBD1; V: TRBV10-3; size: many; J: TRBJ2-1; CDR3: CAISMNRGDVYNEQFF; DNA: TGTGCCATCAGTATGAACAGGGGAGATGTTTACAATGAGCAGTTCTTC
D: -; V: TRBV3-1; size: many; J: TRBJ2-7; CDR3: CASSHKGDSYEQYF; DNA: TGTGCCAGCAGCCATAAGGGGGACTCCTACGAGCAGTACTTC
D: -; V: TRBV2; size: many; J: TRBJ2-1; CDR3: CASTYRPTDNEQFF; DNA: TGTGCCAGCACCTACCGCCCCACCGACAATGAGCAGTTCTTC
D: TRBD2; V: TRBV11-2; size: -; J: TRBJ2-5; CDR3: CASSLTTSGLKETQYF; DNA: TGTGCCAGCAGCCTTACGACTAGCGGGCTTAAAGAGACCCAGTACTTC
D: TRBD2; V: TRBV20-1; size: -; J: TRBJ2-1; CDR3: CSARRSSGGEQFF; DNA: TGCAGTGCTAGACGCTCTAGCGGGGGGGAGCAGTTCTTC
D: -; V: TRBV7-8; size: -; J: TRBJ2-1; CDR3: CASSLEALSYNEQFF; DNA: TGTGCCAGCAGCTTAGAGGCGCTAAGCTACAATGAGCAGTTCTTC
D: TRBD2; V: TRBV9; size: few; J: TRBJ2-1; CDR3: CASSVGGRGRAFNEQFF; DNA: TGTGCCAGCAGCGTAGGGGGTCGCGGGAGGGCCTTCAATGAGCAGTTCTTC
D: -; V: TRBV30; size: few; J: TRBJ1-6; CDR3: CAWSVRGPTNSPLHF; DNA: TGTGCCTGGAGTGTACGTGGACCTACTAATTCACCCCTCCACTTT
D: TRBD2; V: TRBV27; size: -; J: TRBJ2-7; CDR3: CASSSPGLAGARYEQYF; DNA: TGTGCCAGCAGTTCCCCGGGACTAGCGGGAGCTCGCTACGAGCAGTACTTC
D: -; V: TRBV12-3/TRBV12-4; size: few; J: TRBJ2-1; CDR3: CASSSDNYNEQFF; DNA: TGTGCCAGCAGCTCTGACAACTACAATGAGCAGTTCTTC
D: TRBD2; V: TRBV2; size: many; J: TRBJ2-1; CDR3: CASRRTSEGVYNEQFF; DNA: TGTGCCAGCAGACGGACTAGCGAGGGGGTATACAATGAGCAGTTCTTC
D: -; V: TRBV28; size: many; J: TRBJ2-6; CDR3: CASSPWAGANVLTF; DNA: TGTGCCAGCTCGCCCTGGGCTGGGGCCAACGTCCTGACTTTC
D: -; V: TRBV7-2; size: few; J: TRBJ2-7; CDR3: CASSLPLRSYEQYF; DNA: TGTGCCAGCAGCCTCCCCCTCAGGAGCTACGAGCAGTACTTC
D: -; V: TRBV7-8; size: -; J: TRBJ2-1; CDR3: CASSFGQLDYNEQFF; DNA: TGTGCCAGTAGTTTCGGGCAGCTGGATTACAATGAGCAGTTCTTC